This T cell receptor (beta chain) appears in the sequencing data of a study of CD8+ T cells in alopecia areata. The germline CDR1 and CDR2 sequences are SGHDT and YYEEEE. V lost 4 bases, J lost 1 base, and 11 bases lay in between. The CDR3 spans 14 residues. Sequencing templates came from extracted RNA that was reverse transcribed into cDNA. Profiling relied on immunoSEQ multiplex PCR, and the TCRdb table lists in-frame clones only, not all of them. The data show under 250,000 clones, more than 45% seen once. Findings and limits, study-wide: Clarity of TCR sharing across patients fell short of that in mice, possibly HLA-related.

Described treatment: oral pan-JAK inhibitor, 5-10 mg twice daily. PBMCs served as the source from which CD4+ and CD8+ T cells were sorted. A word on this clone: The antigen remains undetermined.

The chain couples TRBV5-6 to TRBJ1-1, with D maybe TRBD1 (6 bases). The source is a human donor with alopecia areata. The sequenced sample was CD4+ T cells sorted from blood, obtained at week 4, from a patient treated with tofacitinib. CDR3 nucleotides: TGTGCCAGCAGCCGGCGGGGGCAGAACACTGAAGCTTTCTTT. It yields the protein CASSRRGQNTEAFF.